A single sample is the source of the 27 T cell receptor beta chains below, sequenced in a study of blood T cells in healthy people across ages. A sample-barcoded 5' primer and a J-beta primer mix were used in a second PCR of about 6 to 12 cycles. Each CDR3 protein is one row after TCRdb ran MiXCR on the 5' RACE reads. The repertoire holds hundreds of thousands of distinct CDR3 sequences, around 54% seen once, with approximately 37% in the top ten. Sequenced sample: blood. The receptors originated from a man aged 60 to 75 in good health.

The chain carries TRBV19 and TRBJ2-1; TRBD2 matches at 10 bases. In germline, CDR1 is LNHDA, CDR2 SQIVND (reference sequence). This CDR3 region has 15 residues. The V segment lost 4 bases and the J segment 9 bases; nucleotides outside the gene matches: 9. As DNA, the CDR3 is TGTGCCAGTAGTACCACTAGCGGGGTGGGCGGTGAGCAGTTCTTC. Encoded protein: CASSTTSGVGGEQFF.

The table lists this clonotype with a count of one. This chain links TRBV6-6 with TRBJ1-4; TRBD1 matches at 9 bases. V lost 6 bases, J lost 8 bases, and 7 bases stayed unmatched. This CDR3 contains 14 residues. Looked up from germline, CDR1 is MNHNY and CDR2 is SVGAGI (reference sequence). The DNA of the CDR3 is TGTGCCAGCAGGCGCCGGGACAGGGAGGAAAAACTGTTTTTT. It translates to CASRRRDREEKLFF.

The genes are TRBV20-1 and TRBJ1-2, with D uncertain. V lost 0 bases to trimming and J lost 3 bases, with 14 bases between them. Germline V gene lookup returns CDR1 DFQATT and CDR2 SNEGSKA (reference sequence). CDR3 length: 15 residues. CDR3 DNA: TGCAGTGCTAGAGACGGTACAAGGCCCCACTATGGCTACACCTTC. Its translation: CSARDGTRPHYGYTF.

The chain has TRBV20-1 and TRBJ2-5; 8 positions match TRBD1. The V and J ends lost 6 bases and 0 bases, in that order; junction bases with no gene match: 3. Germline CDR1 and CDR2: DFQATT and SNEGSKA (reference sequence). The length of the CDR3 is 13 residues. The CDR3 sequence is CSARTGHQETQYF. The CDR3 DNA is TGCAGTGCCAGGACAGGGCACCAAGAGACCCAGTACTTC.

The chain combines TRBV29-1 with TRBJ2-7; 8 bases agree with TRBD1. Germline CDR1 is SQVTM and CDR2 is ANQGSEA. The ends lost 1 base at V and 6 bases at J; junction bases unmatched: 5. CDR3 length: 13 residues. The CDR3 reads CSVEGQTGAEQYF. DNA for the CDR3: TGCAGCGTTGAAGGTCAGACAGGGGCCGAGCAGTACTTC.

This chain joins TRBV7-2 and TRBJ2-7, with TRBD2 matching 11 bases. The CDR3 is made up of 16 amino acids. Germline loops: CDR1 SGHTA, CDR2 FQGNSA. With 5 bases clipped from V and 4 bases from J, the junction kept 10 bases outside the gene matches. CDR3 region: CASSRSASGGRYEQYF. The CDR3 nucleotides read TGTGCCAGCAGCCGTTCCGCTAGCGGGGGGCGGTACGAGCAGTACTTC.

This clonotype turned up a few times. V and J are TRBV5-1 and TRBJ2-3, with D perhaps TRBD1 or TRBD2 (5 bases each). The V end lost 0 bases, the J end lost 3 bases, and 11 bases lay between the germline ends. CDR1 SGHRS and CDR2 YFSETQ come from the germline V gene. This CDR3 comprises 15 residues. CDR3 nucleotides: TGCGCCAGCAGCTTGGAGGGGAGTGGTACAGATACGCAGTATTTT. Translation gives CASSLEGSGTDTQYF.

This clonotype was observed a few times. V and J are TRBV7-2 and TRBJ1-6; possible D gene TRBD1, 5 bases. Germline CDR1 is SGHTA and CDR2 is FQGNSA. The CDR3 runs 15 residues. The V end lost 5 bases, the J end lost 10 bases, and 18 bases lay between the germline ends. The CDR3 bases are TGTGCCAGCAGCCCCCGTTTGGTCTGGGGGTCACCCCTCCACTTT. This codes for CASSPRLVWGSPLHF.

V and J are TRBV7-2 and TRBJ2-5, with D perhaps matching TRBD2 (6 bases). Deletions cut 5 bases from V and 5 bases from J, with 18 bases between. CDR3 length equals 15 residues. Germline V gene data show CDR1 as SGHTA and CDR2 as FQGNSA. The CDR3 DNA follows: TGTGCCAGCAGCACGACCTCGGGGGTCGGGGAGACCCAGTACTTC. The encoded protein is CASSTTSGVGETQYF.

V is TRBV10-2 and J is TRBJ2-5; D remains ambiguous. Trimming left V 7 bases short and J 2 bases short, with 17 bases between. The germline V gene encodes CDR1 WSHSY and CDR2 SAAADI. The CDR3 runs 15 residues. Written as DNA, the CDR3 is TGCGCCAGCACCCGATCCAGGACGAGACAAGAGACCCAGTACTTC. Amino acid sequence: CASTRSRTRQETQYF.

This clonotype was counted a few times. The J gene is TRBJ2-7, the V gene TRBV5-6; perhaps TRBD2 as D (5 bases). The CDR3 has 13 residues. The V end lost 6 bases, the J end lost 1 base, and 11 bases lay between the germline ends. In germline, CDR1 is SGHDT, CDR2 YYEEEE. CDR3 sequence reads: CASIIRGSYEQYF. In DNA form, the CDR3 reads TGTGCCAGCATCATAAGAGGGTCCTACGAGCAGTACTTC.

The chain links TRBV4-2 to TRBJ2-1; tentatively, D is TRBD1 or TRBD2 (5 bases each). The germline gives CDR1 LGHNA, CDR2 YNFKEQ. Trimming left V 3 bases short and J 9 bases short, with 12 bases between. CDR3 length equals 13 residues. The CDR3 spells CASSQALGTEQFF. CDR3 DNA sequence: TGTGCCAGCAGCCAGGCCCTTGGGACTGAGCAGTTCTTC.

V is TRBV27 and J is TRBJ2-7; maybe TRBD1 (6 bases). The length of the CDR3 is 15 residues. CDR1 MNHEY and CDR2 SMNVEV come from the germline V gene (reference sequence). The V end was cut by 3 bases, the J end by 4 bases, with 16 bases between. The CDR3 loop is CASSLGTRLLYEQYF. In nucleotides, the CDR3 is TGTGCCAGCAGTTTGGGGACACGACTTTTATACGAGCAGTACTTC.

In the case of this clonotype: With a much larger clone just one base away, this may be a read error. CDR3 region: CSARACYSGGTDTQYF. The CDR3, as DNA: TGCAGTGCTAGAGCTTGCTATAGCGGTGGCACAGATACGCAGTATTTT. The chain combines TRBV20-1 with TRBJ2-3; D perhaps matches TRBD2 (6 bases). CDR3 length equals 16 residues. V was trimmed by 1 base and J by 1 base, leaving 15 bases between them. Germline values: CDR1 DFQATT, CDR2 SNEGSKA (reference sequence).

As for this clonotype: At one end the junction does not follow the germline gene, possibly because of a read error. The rearrangement joins TRBV6-5 to TRBJ2-7; D may correspond to TRBD1 or TRBD2 (5 bases each). The DNA end is more similar to TRBJ2-5, so the J call may be wrong. The CDR3 covers 15 residues. CDR1 is MNHEY and CDR2 is SVGAGI in the germline V gene. The CDR3 spells CAGRSDSLGAGTQYF. For the CDR3, the DNA is TGTGCCGGCAGGAGCGACAGTCTAGGGGCGGGGACCCAGTACTTC.

In its sample, this clonotype was seen many times. The chain uses TRBV24-1 and TRBJ2-3, with D possibly matching TRBD1 (5 bases). The CDR3 totals 14 residues. Per germline, CDR1 KGHDR and CDR2 SFDVKD. V was trimmed by 3 bases and J by 2 bases, leaving 8 bases between them. Here the CDR3 DNA reads TGTGCCACCAGTGATGTAGGGGTCACAGATACGCAGTATTTT. Protein: CATSDVGVTDTQYF.

CDR3 loop: CATSRGGQGTYEQYF. CDR3 sequence (DNA): TGTGCCACCAGCAGAGGAGGGCAAGGGACCTACGAACAGTACTTC. The rearrangement joins TRBV15 to TRBJ2-5, with D tentatively TRBD1 or TRBD2 (5 bases each). This CDR3 has 15 amino acids. Germline CDR1 reads LNHNV; CDR2 reads YYDKDF (reference sequence). With 1 base removed from V and 11 bases from J, the gap between germline ends came to 20 bases.

The genes are TRBV7-8 and TRBJ1-5, with D possibly TRBD1 on 5 matching bases. V lost 3 bases and J 7 bases, leaving 16 bases between the germline ends. The CDR3 has 15 residues. Germline CDR1 and CDR2: SGHVS and FQNEAQ. The CDR3 DNA reads as TGTGCCAGCAGCTTCGGGCAGGGAGGGTTCCAGCCCCAGCATTTT. Translated: CASSFGQGGFQPQHF. The complete variable domain, with remaining parts taken from reference TRBV7-8 and TRBJ1-5, reads GAGVSQSPRYKVAKRGQDVALRCDPISGHVSLFWYQQALGQGPEFLTYFQNEAQLDKSGLPSDRFFAERPEGSVSTLKIQRTQQEDSAVYLCASSFGQGGFQPQHFGDGTRLSIL.

The V and J genes are TRBV10-3 and TRBJ1-2; no firm D call. The CDR3 loop spans 14 amino acids. V shed 3 bases and J shed 1 base, with 9 bases lying between them. CDR1 is ENHRY, CDR2 SYGVKD, per germline. This CDR3 reads CAISDEERNYGYTF. The DNA of the CDR3 is TGTGCCATCAGTGACGAGGAGCGTAACTATGGCTACACCTTC.

This clonotype has a handful of counts. This rearrangement joins TRBV29-1 to TRBJ2-7; tentatively, D is TRBD1 (6 bases). Germline V gene sequence: CDR1 SQVTM, CDR2 ANQGSEA. With 7 bases removed from V and 3 bases from J, the gap between germline ends came to 16 bases. CDR3 length: 13 residues. CDR3 DNA: TGCAGCGCCGGAGGACAGACCTACTACGAGCAGTACTTC. Translation gives CSAGGQTYYEQYF.

This chain links TRBV7-2 with TRBJ2-1; D tentatively reads TRBD1 or TRBD2 (5 bases each). The germline V gene encodes CDR1 SGHTA and CDR2 FQGNSA. This CDR3 contains 16 residues. V shed 2 bases and J shed 9 bases, with 20 bases lying between them. CDR3 DNA: TGTGCCAGCAGCTTAAGCGACGGGGCCCCAATGTTTGAGCAGTTCTTC. It yields the protein CASSLSDGAPMFEQFF.

The chain's CDR3 is CSARAQLNTEAFF. As DNA, the CDR3 is TGCAGTGCTAGAGCACAGTTGAACACTGAAGCTTTCTTT. This chain uses TRBV20-1 with TRBJ1-1; unclear D gene. The germline CDR1 and CDR2 sequences are DFQATT and SNEGSKA (reference sequence). V was pared by 1 base and J by 0 bases, with 6 bases between. This CDR3 spans 13 amino acids.

The rearrangement links TRBV20-1 to TRBJ1-2; D call uncertain. The germline V gene has CDR1 DFQATT and CDR2 SNEGSKA (reference sequence). This CDR3 has 13 residues. V was trimmed by 4 bases and J by 2 bases, leaving 11 bases between them. As DNA, the CDR3 is TGCAGTGCTAAACGGACGGAAAACTATGGCTACACCTTC. Residues: CSAKRTENYGYTF.

J is TRBJ2-3 and V is TRBV4-1; TRBD2 aligns across 8 bases. Germline V gene data show CDR1 as MGHRA and CDR2 as YSYEKL. The CDR3 spans 15 residues. Unmatched junction bases numbered 7, after V lost 3 bases and J lost 5 bases. CDR3 DNA: TGCGCCAGCAGCCATCCAGGACTAGCAGTAGATACGCAGTATTTT. Its protein product is CASSHPGLAVDTQYF.

The chain is built from TRBV7-2 and TRBJ1-2; weak D call: TRBD1 (5 bases). The CDR3 runs 15 residues. V lost 1 base, J lost 6 bases, and 15 bases lay in between. The germline V gene has CDR1 SGHTA and CDR2 FQGNSA. CDR3 coding DNA: TGTGCCAGCAGCTTAGGGCCAGGGAAACACAATGGCTACACCTTC. Protein sequence: CASSLGPGKHNGYTF.

This clonotype was seen a handful of times. In DNA form, the CDR3 reads TGTGCCAGCAGCCCCCCCTCCGGGACCCAGTTCTTC. It yields the protein CASSPPSGTQFF. The J gene is TRBJ2-1, the V gene TRBV7-9; D assignment may be TRBD1 or TRBD2 (5 bases each). The CDR3 contains 12 residues. Germline V gene data show CDR1 as SEHNR and CDR2 as FQNEAQ (reference sequence). The V gene lost 5 bases and the J gene lost 13 bases, with 15 bases spanning the gap.

The CDR3 sequence is CASSPPGTGSYNEQFF. The CDR3, as DNA: TGCGCCAGCAGCCCACCCGGGACTGGCTCCTACAATGAGCAGTTCTTC. The gene calls are TRBV4-1 and TRBJ2-1; D might be TRBD2 (6 bases). V gave up 4 bases and J gave up 0 bases, with 13 bases separating them. The CDR3 length is 16 residues. Per the germline V gene, CDR1 is MGHRA and CDR2 is YSYEKL.